This TCR beta chain was recorded in a study of human T cells and chemical hapten exposure. Background on the study: Researchers reported sensitizing a roughly 2 cm by roughly 2 cm upper inner arm skin site with 2% DPC.

There are 15 residues in the CDR3. V was cut by 6 bases and J by 5 bases, with 19 bases left in between. Germline loops: CDR1 MNHEY, CDR2 SMNVEV (reference sequence). TCRdb passed the RACE reads through MiXCR, listing each CDR3 protein once. Of roughly 380,000 distinct CDR3 sequences listed, approximately 5.1% were seen once; the top ten hold 2% to 3%. As for time point: pre-sensitization, week 0. Treatment here: therapeutic diphenylcyclopropenone sensitization with weekly scalp DPC. The TCR sequence derives from a woman aged 50 to 60 with alopecia areata. Some clones in this sample may be carry-over from other donors' samples. This sample comprised whole blood, obtained in connection with sensitization to the hapten diphenylcyclopropenone (DPC). The chain links TRBV27 to TRBJ1-1; D unclear. The DNA for the CDR3 is TGTGCCAGCAGCCTTCGATTTGTGGAGGGTACTGAAGCTTTCTTT. It specifies CASSLRFVEGTEAFF.